One T cell receptor beta chain is described in this entry. Some clones are missing from TCRdb's copy, which holds only in-frame ones; the method was immunoSEQ multiplex PCR. Of a few hundred thousand clones detected, 80% to 85% appear once; the ten largest clones hold approximately 14%. Germline V lookup: CDR1 SNHLY, CDR2 FYNNEI. V trimming: 4 bases; J trimming: 6 bases; junction bases outside the gene matches: 5. The length of the CDR3 is 15 residues. This sample is drawn from a study of blood T cell repertoires in COVID-19. On the study more broadly: The analysed material was cDNA or gDNA that came from T cells, B-cell-depleted T cells, or PBMCs.

Enrolment of Seattle patients took place during active infection, and they were followed longitudinally. This rearrangement joins TRBV2 to TRBJ2-2; 10 nucleotides line up with TRBD2. The material sequenced was peripheral blood. The sequence was collected from a person aged 65 to 85 with COVID-19, enrolled during active disease. CDR3 region: CASSASGRASGELFF. The CDR3 DNA follows: TGTGCCAGCAGTGCAAGCGGGAGGGCCTCCGGGGAGCTGTTTTTT.